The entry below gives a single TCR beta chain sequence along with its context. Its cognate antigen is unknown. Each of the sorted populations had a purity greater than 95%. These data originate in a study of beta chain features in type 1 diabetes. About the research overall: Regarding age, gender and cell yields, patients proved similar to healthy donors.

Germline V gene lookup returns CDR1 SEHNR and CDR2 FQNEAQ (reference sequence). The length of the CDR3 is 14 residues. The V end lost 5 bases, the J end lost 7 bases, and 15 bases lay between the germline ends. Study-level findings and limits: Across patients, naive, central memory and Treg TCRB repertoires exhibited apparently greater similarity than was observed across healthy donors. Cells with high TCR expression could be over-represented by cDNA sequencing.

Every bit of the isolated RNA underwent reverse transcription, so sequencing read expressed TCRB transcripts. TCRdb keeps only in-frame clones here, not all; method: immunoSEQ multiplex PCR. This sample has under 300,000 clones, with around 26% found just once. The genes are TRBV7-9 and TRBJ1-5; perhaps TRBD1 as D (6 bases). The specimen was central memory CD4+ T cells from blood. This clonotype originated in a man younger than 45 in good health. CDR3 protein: CASSHNRDGQPQHF. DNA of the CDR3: TGTGCCAGCAGCCACAACAGGGACGGGCAGCCCCAGCATTTT.